The 13 T cell receptor beta chains presented below share a single source sample, sequenced in a study of T cell responses to AZD1222 COVID-19 vaccine (dated by TCRdb to the early 2020s). This specimen's time point label, interpreted: baseline before first vaccination. Library preparation was by the immunoSEQ multiplex PCR assay. The table comes from immuneACCESS by way of TCRdb, which keeps in-frame sequences with V and J called. Part of the clones is missing from these tables; in studies checked, under half for an unresolved V gene and the rest for unknown reasons. This sample lists approximately 150,000 clones; 85% to 95% were detected once. The top ten clones comprise approximately 1% of the sample. The sample in question was peripheral blood, obtained on day 0 of AZD1222 vaccination. Receptors originate from an adult in good health.

V and J are TRBV4-3 and TRBJ2-7; TRBD1 matches 8 bases. Germline CDR1 and CDR2: LGHNA and YSLEER. J lost 0 bases, V lost 6 bases, and 13 bases had no gene match. This CDR3 has 17 amino acids. The CDR3 is CASRPLRNRGYSYEQYF. DNA of the CDR3: TGCGCCAGCAGGCCCCTAAGGAACAGGGGGTACTCCTACGAGCAGTACTTC.

The genes are TRBV30 and TRBJ2-3, with D tentatively TRBD1 (6 bases). The CDR3 has 13 residues. The germline V gene encodes CDR1 GTSNPN and CDR2 SVGIG (reference sequence). CDR3 DNA sequence: TGTGCATCCACAGGGATCAATTCAGATACGCAGTATTTT. Translating it yields CASTGINSDTQYF.

The J gene is TRBJ1-6, the V gene TRBV21-1. TRBV21-1 is given as a pseudogene. The CDR3 is 12 amino acids. CDR3 region: CASSKPSSPLHF. The CDR3 nucleotides read TGTGCCAGCAGCAAGCCTAGTTCACCCCTCCACTTT.

V is TRBV7-2 and J is TRBJ1-6; D is uncertain. This CDR3 is 11 amino acids long. Germline CDR1 is SGHTA and CDR2 is FQGNSA. V lost 3 bases and J 9 bases, leaving 3 bases between the germline ends. The CDR3 bases are TGTGCCAGCAGCTTGGGTTCACCCCTCCACTTT. It encodes CASSLGSPLHF.

This chain connects TRBV25-1 to TRBJ1-4; the D gene is possibly TRBD1 (5 bases). This CDR3 spans 14 amino acids. V was trimmed by 2 bases and J by 8 bases, leaving 12 bases between them. Germline V gene sequence: CDR1 MGHDK, CDR2 SYGVNS. CDR3 bases: TGTGCCAGCAGTGAACGGCAGGGTTGGGAAAAACTGTTTTTT. Its translation is CASSERQGWEKLFF. The full variable domain, rest sourced from reference TRBV25-1 and TRBJ1-4, is EADIYQTPRYLVIGTGKKITLECSQTMGHDKMYWYQQDPGMELHLIHYSYGVNSTEKGDLSSESTVSRIRTEHFPLTLESARPSHTSQYLCASSERQGWEKLFFGSGTQLSVL.

The V gene is TRBV2, the J gene TRBJ1-2; 10 nucleotides align to TRBD1. V gave up 8 bases and J gave up 3 bases; unmatched junction bases: 9. CDR3 length equals 15 residues. CDR1 is SNHLY, CDR2 FYNNEI, per germline. Here the CDR3 reads CASPRDRGRDYGYTF. For the CDR3, the DNA is TGTGCCAGCCCTCGGGACAGGGGAAGGGACTATGGCTACACCTTC.

V gene TRBV6-4 combines with J gene TRBJ2-3; 10 nucleotides align to TRBD2. V shed 5 bases and J 6 bases; nucleotides not matched to a gene: 2. This CDR3 is 13 amino acids long. CDR1 is MRHNA and CDR2 is SNTAGT in the germline V gene. As DNA, the CDR3 is TGTGCCAGCAGTCCGACTAGCGGGGATACGCAGTATTTT. This encodes CASSPTSGDTQYF.

The chain employs TRBV5-8 and TRBJ1-6; maybe TRBD1 (5 bases). The germline gives CDR1 SGHTS, CDR2 YDEGEE. The CDR3 extends over 18 amino acids. V shed 4 bases and J shed 0 bases, with 17 bases lying between them. The CDR3 DNA reads TGTGCCAGCAGCCCGCACTCTGACAGTCTCTCCTATAATTCACCCCTCCACTTT. Amino acid sequence: CASSPHSDSLSYNSPLHF.

This chain connects TRBV4-3 to TRBJ1-2; D might be TRBD1 (5 bases). Trimming took 0 bases from V and 3 from J, leaving 14 bases between them. Per germline, CDR1 LGHNA and CDR2 YSLEER. The CDR3 totals 16 residues. The CDR3 spells CASSQEGLHGDYGYTF. In nucleotides, the CDR3 is TGCGCCAGCAGCCAAGAGGGACTCCACGGCGACTATGGCTACACCTTC.

This rearrangement joins TRBV6-1 to TRBJ1-2; D gene uncertain. Trimming removed 2 bases from V and 12 bases from J, with 16 bases in between. This CDR3 region has 13 residues. Germline CDR1 is MNHNS and CDR2 is SASEGT. The DNA for the CDR3 is TGTGCCAGCAGTGAAAGAGGACTCTTGGGCGACACCTTC. This translates into CASSERGLLGDTF.

The genes are TRBV3-1 (or the pseudogene TRBV3-2) and TRBJ2-1; D uncertain. The CDR3 sequence is 15 residues long. V lost 1 base and J 4 bases, leaving 11 bases between the germline ends. Germline CDR1 reads LGHDT; CDR2 reads YNNKEL (reference sequence). The CDR3 DNA reads TGTGCCAGCAGCCAAGCAGGCGACTCTTACAATGAGCAGTTCTTC. Its protein is CASSQAGDSYNEQFF.

J is TRBJ1-2 and V is TRBV5-1, with unresolved D. Trimming removed 0 bases at V and 4 bases at J, with 13 bases between. This CDR3 is 15 amino acids long. CDR1 is SGHRS and CDR2 is YFSETQ in the germline V gene. The CDR3 DNA sequence: TGCGCCAGCAGCTTGGAAACAGTCAAGAGCTATGGCTACACCTTC. The encoded protein is CASSLETVKSYGYTF.

Here the CDR3 DNA reads TGTGCCAGCAGCCCCCTGATAGGGGGGAGCACTGAAGCTTTCTTT. This codes for CASSPLIGGSTEAFF. The chain links TRBV14 to TRBJ1-1, with D possibly TRBD1 on 6 matching bases. The CDR3 totals 15 residues. Germline-derived CDR1 and CDR2 are SGHDN and FVKESK. Trimming stripped 4 bases from V and 4 bases from J, with 16 bases between.